These T cell receptor beta chains were read from a single sample in a study of cytomegalovirus exposure and HLA in healthy donors. The repertoire was sequenced with immunoSEQ multiplex PCR; TCRdb's copy has only in-frame clones and lacks some. The repertoire table contains about 150,000 clones. The sample was PBMCs. The receptors were gathered from a woman aged 50 to 60 in good health and CMV-seronegative. CDR3s include the opening cysteine and the closing phenylalanine or tryptophan. The order of the fields is CDR3 length, V gene, J gene, D gene, CDR3 DNA, CDR3 protein. D genes are given only for firm matches.

>14|TRBV6-6|TRBJ2-2|TRBD2
TGTGCCAGCAGCCCCGGGACTATCACCGGGGAGCTGTTTTTT
CASSPGTITGELFF
>15|TRBV2|TRBJ2-3|TRBD2
TGTGCCAGCAGTTGGACTAGCGGAGGGCCAGATACGCAGTATTTT
CASSWTSGGPDTQYF
>15|TRBV4-2|TRBJ2-2|-
TGTGCCAGCAGCCAAGAGAGGGAGGCGGCCGGGGAGCTGTTTTTT
CASSQEREAAGELFF
>14|TRBV4-3|TRBJ1-2|-
TGCGCCAGCAGCCAAGCGGGGGGGAACTATGGCTACACCTTC
CASSQAGGNYGYTF
>15|TRBV28|TRBJ1-5|TRBD1
TGTGCCAGCAGTTACAGGGGGCCAACAGGCCAGCCCCAGCATTTT
CASSYRGPTGQPQHF
>13|TRBV23-1|TRBJ1-5|-
TGCGCCAGCAGTCGGCGGGGTGATCAGCCCCAGCATTTT
CASSRRGDQPQHF
>13|TRBV4-1|TRBJ2-1|TRBD2
TGCGCCAGCAGCCTGATATCAGCGGGAGAGCAGTTCTTC
CASSLISAGEQFF
>17|TRBV19|TRBJ1-4|-
TGTGCCAGTAGTATTAGGTCACCGGGACAAGGAAAGGAAAAACTGTTTTTT
CASSIRSPGQGKEKLFF
>15|TRBV5-6|TRBJ2-7|-
TGTGCCAGCAGCTTGGGGGTACAGGGACCCTACGAGCAGTACTTC
CASSLGVQGPYEQYF
>15|TRBV2|TRBJ2-6|-
TGTGCCAGCAGTCCCGAGGACTCTGGGGCCAACGTCCTGACTTTC
CASSPEDSGANVLTF
>15|TRBV15|TRBJ2-7|-
TGTGCCACCAGCAGAGCGGGCAGGGTCTCCTACGAGCAGTACTTC
CATSRAGRVSYEQYF
>16|TRBV19|TRBJ1-5|-
TGTGCCAGTAGCCTAACTGACAGGTCCCTTAATCAGCCCCAGCATTTT
CASSLTDRSLNQPQHF
>15|TRBV7-8|TRBJ2-7|-
TGTGCCAGCAGCTTATGGTTGGCCTCTTCCTACGAGCAGTACTTC
CASSLWLASSYEQYF
>13|TRBV13|TRBJ2-5|TRBD1
TGTGCCAGCCAGGGACAGGGCCAAGAGACCCAGTACTTC
CASQGQGQETQYF
>14|TRBV25-1|TRBJ2-7|-
TGTGCCAGCAGTGAATGGCAGGGCGATGACGAGCAGTACTTC
CASSEWQGDDEQYF
>16|TRBV5-1|TRBJ1-3|-
TGCGCCAGCAGCTTAGTGGGCCTACACTCTGGAAACACCATATATTTT
CASSLVGLHSGNTIYF
>12|TRBV5-1|TRBJ1-5|-
TGCGCCAGACCAACCACCGGGAGGCCCCAGCATTTT
CARPTTGRPQHF
>17|TRBV19|TRBJ1-5|TRBD1
TGTGCCACCCTCGACGGACAGGGCCCGGGTAGCAATCAGCCCCAGCATTTT
CATLDGQGPGSNQPQHF
>14|TRBV19|TRBJ2-7|-
TGTGCCAGTAGTATCTCACCGGGTCCCTACGAGCAGTACTTC
CASSISPGPYEQYF
>15|TRBV5-1|TRBJ2-7|-
TGCGCCAGCAGCTTGTCTCTGGGAGTGGGCGACGAGCAGTACTTC
CASSLSLGVGDEQYF
>14|TRBV28|TRBJ1-5|-
TGTGCCAGCAGTTATTTACAGGGTCCTCAGCCCCAGCATTTT
CASSYLQGPQPQHF
>14|TRBV19|TRBJ2-5|-
TGTGCCAGTAGTGTTACTAGATTCGGAGGGACCCAGTACTTC
CASSVTRFGGTQYF
>14|TRBV6-1|TRBJ2-3|-
TGTGCCAGCAGTGATGACAGTTGGGAAGATACGCAGTATTTT
CASSDDSWEDTQYF